The present entry profiles one T cell receptor (beta chain) with its context. This sample is part of a study of human T cells and chemical hapten exposure. Germline assignment: CDR1 LGHDT and CDR2 YNNKEL (reference sequence). Trimming removed 4 bases at V and 7 bases at J, with 10 bases between. The CDR3 has 12 residues. Described time point: patch test 1, 2 weeks after DPC sensitization. Treatment defined: therapeutic diphenylcyclopropenone sensitization with weekly scalp DPC. Unfractionated whole blood yielded the extracted total RNA. The library put unique molecular identifiers onto individual cDNA molecules. TCRdb processed the RACE reads anew with MiXCR; each CDR3 protein has one entry. The sample includes approximately 52,000 distinct CDR3 sequences, approximately 10% of them seen just once.

Material: whole blood, obtained in connection with sensitization to the hapten diphenylcyclopropenone (DPC). This receptor was taken from a middle-aged woman with alopecia areata. Some clones in this sample may be carry-over from other donors' samples. This chain joins TRBV3-1 and TRBJ1-2, with D uncertain. This CDR3 reads CASSRGYGGYTF. For the CDR3, the DNA is TGTGCCAGCAGCCGGGGATATGGTGGCTACACCTTC.